This T cell receptor (beta chain) emerged from a study of blood T cell repertoires in COVID-19. This CDR3 is built from 14 residues. Trimming stripped 5 bases from V and 4 bases from J, with 14 bases between. Germline assignment: CDR1 SNHLY and CDR2 FYNNEI. Clones were sequenced by immunoSEQ multiplex PCR, and TCRdb holds only the in-frame ones, with some missing. The data show some 140,000 clones, with approximately 84% seen just once and about a sixth held by the top ten. The receptor was derived from a woman older than 75 with acute or convalescent COVID-19. This rearrangement joins TRBV2 to TRBJ2-5, with D maybe TRBD1 (5 bases). The specimen sequenced was peripheral blood. The CDR3 spells CASSPAVRGETQYF. Here the CDR3 DNA reads TGTGCCAGCAGTCCCGCGGTTAGGGGAGAGACCCAGTACTTC. Looking up the rest from reference TRBV2 and TRBJ2-5 gives the full variable domain: EPEVTQTPSHQVTQMGQEVILRCVPISNHLYFYWYRQILGQKVEFLVSFYNNEISEKSEIFDDQFSVERPDGSNFTLKIRSTKLEDSAMYFCASSPAVRGETQYFGPGTRLLVL.